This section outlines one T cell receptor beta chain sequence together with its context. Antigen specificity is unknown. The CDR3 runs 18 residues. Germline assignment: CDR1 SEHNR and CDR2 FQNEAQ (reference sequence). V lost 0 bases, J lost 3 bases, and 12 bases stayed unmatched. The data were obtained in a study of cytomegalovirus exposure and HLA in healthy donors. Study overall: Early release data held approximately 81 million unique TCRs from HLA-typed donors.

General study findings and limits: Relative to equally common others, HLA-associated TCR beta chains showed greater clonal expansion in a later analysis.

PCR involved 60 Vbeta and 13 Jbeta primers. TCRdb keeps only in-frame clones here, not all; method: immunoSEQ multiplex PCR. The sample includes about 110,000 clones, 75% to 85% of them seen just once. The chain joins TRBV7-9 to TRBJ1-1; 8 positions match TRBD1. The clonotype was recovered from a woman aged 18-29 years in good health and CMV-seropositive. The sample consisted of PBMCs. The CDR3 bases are TGTGCCAGCAGCTTAGCCCAACACCAATCGACAGGGGACACTGAAGCTTTCTTT. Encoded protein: CASSLAQHQSTGDTEAFF.